Sequencing of this TCR beta chain was carried out in a study of graft-versus-host responses after intestinal transplantation. This table comes from immunoSEQ multiplex PCR, and its TCRdb copy is limited to in-frame clones, with some not included. The table lists around 37,000 clones, around 83% of them singletons. Study-level results: In recipient marrow, GvH clones were found, and some appeared first in ileum or blood.

CDR1 SEHNR and CDR2 FQNEAQ come from the germline V gene (reference sequence). V dropped 1 base and J dropped 6; count of bases not matched to a gene: 7. There are 15 residues in the CDR3. As for this clone: Its antigen is not known.

The TCR originated in a human patient who received an intestinal transplant, so some T cells may come from the graft donor. This chain links TRBV7-9 with TRBJ2-7; 9 bases agree with TRBD2. Sequenced material: PBMCs, taken roughly 34 months after transplant. CDR3 amino acids: CASSLESLAGSEQYF. The DNA of the CDR3 is TGTGCCAGCAGCTTAGAGAGCCTAGCGGGATCCGAGCAGTACTTC.